The TCR beta chain under discussion was sequenced for a study of OX40 agonist ivuxolimab in advanced cancers. Overall study: Hepatocellular carcinoma, melanoma, renal cell or head and neck cancer occurred in dose-escalation patients. Whole-study findings and limits: The study found that CD8+ T cells averaged more expanded clones than CD4+.

Trimming cost V 4 bases and J 4 bases, with 19 bases left between them. The CDR3 spans 16 residues. CDR1 ENHRY and CDR2 SYGVKD come from the germline V gene. Measured with immunoSEQ multiplex PCR; TCRdb has only the in-frame clones, and not every one. The sample has nearly 110,000 clones, roughly nine tenths seen once; the top ten hold about 0.48%. Details on this clone: The antigen remains unidentified.

The chain couples TRBV10-3 to TRBJ2-5; no definite D call. Specimen: CD4+ or CD8+ T cells sorted from blood, collected in a trial of the OX40 agonist ivuxolimab. The clonotype originates from an adult with an advanced solid tumor such as melanoma, head and neck, liver or kidney cancer. The CDR3 sequence: CAISGADAGLRETQYF. CDR3 in DNA: TGTGCCATCAGTGGGGCGGACGCCGGTCTTAGAGAGACCCAGTACTTC.